This T cell receptor (beta chain) was profiled in a study of T cell responses to AZD1222 COVID-19 vaccine (dated by TCRdb to the early 2020s). Context from the whole study: Because spike-specific TCR depth and breadth did not differ between the two schedules, AZD1222 recipients who got a second dose at roughly 4 weeks were pooled with those who got a second dose at roughly 12 weeks. Enrollment into the trials was organized by age into subgroups of 18-55, 56-69 and 70-plus years, and those subgroups contained roughly 140, 27 and 60 TCR-sequenced participants, respectively. A total of 240 or so trial participants underwent TCR sequencing, of whom 207 had received two doses of AZD1222 and around 25 had received two doses of the MenACWY control vaccine.

Points the paper makes about the study in general: Because no day 14 peak-response samples were available, the repertoires could be characterized only after the peak T cell response. After two AZD1222 doses, spike-specific TCR breadth and depth were significantly higher than at day 0 and than in MenACWY recipients. Conclusions about previously exposed vaccinees were limited because only six or seven AZD1222 recipients were SARS-CoV-2 seropositive at baseline. Reportedly, close to half of the unique spike-specific TCRs recognized epitopes lying outside the regions that are mutated in the B.1.351 and B.1.1.7 variants. The 56-69-year group was small, and its depth increase did not reach significance, likely because of low power. The vaccine-associated CD4 TCRs covered the entire spike protein, and the dominant responses fell in regions 160-218 and 743-854. Most participants were white British and females outnumbered males, and the authors suggested that clonal diversity may have been underestimated.

The CDR3 regions of human TCRbeta chains were analyzed by immunosequencing. Turning to the authors' computational methods: Repertoire TCRs were matched against a reference library of SARS-CoV-2-specific TCRs generated with the MIRA antigen-specificity platform. Breadth was defined as the fraction of unique TCRs that were SARS-CoV-2-associated. Depth was defined as the fraction of total T cells that were SARS-CoV-2-associated. Each spike-specific TCR was assigned to its reactive spike region and to a CD4 or CD8 class using the MIRA data. Log10-transformed breadth and depth values were compared by one-way ANOVA with Sidak's multiple comparisons tests. The table was pulled from immuneACCESS by TCRdb, which kept in-frame rearrangements only. Such tables lose some clones; where checked, under half of the loss comes from unresolved V genes, and the rest has no known cause. The DNA was the basis for D and trimming; V, J and clone size are from that table. The table for this sample lists 90,000 to 150,000 clones; about 90% of them were counted only once. Roughly 8.9% of the sample rests with the top ten.

About this clone itself: This receptor's antigen is unknown. Base quality data are lacking; no much larger clone is found one base away.

V lost 5 bases and J lost 5 bases; the stretch between them is 15 bases long. The germline V gene encodes CDR1 MDHEN and CDR2 SYDVKM. From the cysteine through the phenylalanine, the CDR3 covers 15 amino acids. Solely the CDR3 DNA is kept, with 45 bases framed from the first base. Sample time point, as interpreted from the label and publication: baseline before first vaccination. Vaccinee samples were obtained from the UK trials COV001 and COV002, which included a single-blind randomized controlled phase 2/3 trial of AZD1222 (ChAdOx1 nCoV-19) in healthy adults. For TCRbeta chain sequencing, PBMC samples were collected from trial participants at day 0 and at day 28 after the second dose.

The receptor comes from an adult in good health. The sequences come from peripheral blood, collected on day 0 of AZD1222 vaccination. This sequence uses TRBV28 and TRBJ2-2; the D region is possibly TRBD1 or TRBD2, each matching across 6 bases. The sequence in DNA is TGTGCCAGCAGTCCACGGGGGCGGTTAACCGGGGAGCTGTTTTTT. Its amino acids are CASSPRGRLTGELFF.